Listed below are T cell receptor beta chains from one sample, sequenced in a study of blood T cell repertoires in COVID-19. Assay: immunoSEQ multiplex PCR; the TCRdb copy retains only in-frame clones and omits some. The sample includes roughly 150,000 clones, 75% to 90% of them seen just once. The sample taken for sequencing was PBMCs or T cells enriched from blood (not recorded which). All receptors derive from a man in his sixties or seventies who had been exposed to COVID-19. Each CDR3 is given with its conserved first and last residue. Each record gives: V gene, J gene, clone size, D gene, CDR3 protein, CDR3 DNA. A D gene is named only where the DNA matches it firmly. Clone sizes are given selectively: once, few, many, or a class where the clone is expanded.

>TRBV5-4|TRBJ2-1|NA|NA
CASSLGGVEGFF
TGTGCCAGCAGCTTGGGCGGAGTAGAAGGTTTCTTC
>TRBV4-3|TRBJ1-1|NA|NA
CASSHFAEAGKNTEAFF
TGCGCCAGCAGCCACTTCGCCGAGGCAGGGAAGAACACTGAAGCTTTCTTT
>TRBV6-5|TRBJ2-1|NA|NA
CASRSGQRYNEQFF
TGTGCCAGCAGATCAGGACAGCGCTACAATGAGCAGTTCTTC
>TRBV28|TRBJ1-3|NA|NA
CASSSLGGNTIYF
TGTGCCAGCAGCTCACTAGGGGGAAACACCATATATTTT
>TRBV11-3|TRBJ2-1|NA|TRBD2
CASSPQTSGNEQFF
TGTGCCAGCAGCCCGCAGACTAGCGGCAATGAGCAGTTCTTC
>TRBV7-2|TRBJ1-2|few|NA
CASSLATVNYGYTF
TGTGCCAGCAGCTTAGCGACAGTGAACTATGGCTACACCTTC
>TRBV3-1/TRBV3-2|TRBJ1-2|NA|NA
CASGAPLAHTF
TGTGCCAGCGGAGCACCCCTAGCCCACACCTTC
>TRBV19|TRBJ2-1|NA|TRBD2
CASSLGTSGGDPNEQFF
TGTGCCAGTAGCTTAGGAACTAGCGGGGGGGACCCCAATGAGCAGTTCTTC
>TRBV18|TRBJ2-7|few|NA
CASSPRGPYEQYF
TGTGCCAGCTCACCACGGGGCCCGTACGAGCAGTACTTC
>TRBV4-3|TRBJ1-2|NA|NA
CASSQDWRQAYGYTF
TGCGCCAGCAGCCAAGATTGGCGCCAGGCCTATGGCTACACCTTC
>TRBV7-9|TRBJ1-2|NA|TRBD1
CASSPGTGGQGYTF
TGTGCCAGCAGCCCCGGGACAGGAGGACAAGGCTACACCTTC
>TRBV13|TRBJ2-1|NA|TRBD1
CASSLGTGWDNEQFF
TGTGCCAGCAGCCTCGGGACAGGGTGGGACAATGAGCAGTTCTTC
>TRBV7-9|TRBJ1-4|NA|NA
CASRPQNDEKLFF
TGTGCCAGCAGACCCCAGAATGATGAAAAACTGTTTTTT
>TRBV20-1|TRBJ2-7|NA|NA
CSARSDEQYF
TGCAGTGCTAGAAGCGACGAGCAGTACTTC
>TRBV27|TRBJ1-2|NA|NA
CASRTGGAGRLYGYTF
TGTGCCAGCAGGACGGGAGGGGCAGGGCGTTTGTATGGCTACACCTTC
>TRBV7-2|TRBJ2-2|NA|TRBD2
CASSSGGRTSGTGELFF
TGTGCCAGCAGCTCGGGAGGGCGGACTAGCGGGACCGGGGAGCTGTTTTTT
>TRBV4-3|TRBJ1-2|NA|NA
CASSQDPISGARGYTF
TGCGCCAGCAGCCAAGACCCCATTTCCGGTGCCCGCGGCTACACCTTC
>TRBV4-1|TRBJ2-1|NA|TRBD1
CASSLPGGTGGNEQFF
TGCGCCAGCAGCCTCCCAGGGGGGACAGGGGGCAATGAGCAGTTCTTC
>TRBV7-2|TRBJ1-3|NA|NA
CASSFQGTTTGNTIYF
TGTGCCAGCAGCTTTCAGGGGACTACGACTGGAAACACCATATATTTT
>TRBV6-1|TRBJ2-7|NA|NA
CASSEASAGEQYF
TGTGCCAGCAGTGAAGCGTCTGCGGGGGAGCAGTACTTC
>TRBV2|TRBJ2-2|NA|TRBD2
CASRVGLAGNTGELFF
TGTGCCAGCAGGGTGGGACTAGCAGGGAACACCGGGGAGCTGTTTTTT
>TRBV28|TRBJ2-7|NA|TRBD2
CASSSRLAGTYEQYF
TGTGCCAGCAGTTCAAGACTAGCGGGTACTTACGAGCAGTACTTC
>TRBV11-3|TRBJ1-5|few|TRBD1
CASSLLRGQGKAGNQPQHF
TGTGCCAGCAGCTTACTTCGAGGACAGGGTAAGGCTGGCAATCAGCCCCAGCATTTT
>TRBV29-1|TRBJ1-4|NA|NA
CSVMRNEKLFF
TGCAGCGTGATGAGGAATGAAAAACTGTTTTTT
>TRBV3-1/TRBV3-2|TRBJ1-2|NA|NA
CASSQDLRVGGYTF
TGTGCCAGCAGCCAAGATCTCCGGGTGGGTGGCTACACCTTC
>TRBV9|TRBJ2-3|NA|TRBD2
CASSVGTSGATDTQYF
TGTGCCAGCAGCGTCGGGACTAGCGGGGCCACAGATACGCAGTATTTT
>TRBV19|TRBJ2-7|NA|TRBD1
CATSGQGTSYEQYF
TGTGCCACTTCCGGACAGGGAACGTCCTACGAGCAGTACTTC
>TRBV28|TRBJ1-5|NA|NA
CASSLAAALSNQPQHF
TGTGCCAGCAGTTTGGCGGCCGCTCTAAGCAATCAGCCCCAGCATTTT
>TRBV19|TRBJ2-1|NA|NA
CASSISVNEQFF
TGTGCCAGTAGTATTTCCGTTAATGAGCAGTTCTTC
>TRBV5-4|TRBJ1-1|NA|TRBD1
CASSSGTAYEAFF
TGTGCCAGCAGTTCCGGGACAGCCTATGAAGCTTTCTTT
>TRBV3-1/TRBV3-2|TRBJ1-2|NA|NA
CASSQDGGYTF
TGTGCCAGCAGCCAAGACGGGGGCTACACCTTC
>TRBV27|TRBJ2-7|NA|TRBD2
CASSLGLGAYEQYF
TGTGCCAGCAGTTTAGGACTAGGGGCCTACGAGCAGTACTTC
>TRBV29-1|TRBJ1-5|NA|TRBD1
CSDRDSSNQPQHF
TGCAGCGACCGGGACAGTTCCAATCAGCCCCAGCATTTT
>TRBV6-6|TRBJ1-1|NA|TRBD1
CASSPHRGRGDTEAFF
TGTGCCAGCAGTCCGCACAGGGGGCGAGGGGATACTGAAGCTTTCTTT
>TRBV4-3|TRBJ1-5|once|NA
CASSQGTASNQPQHF
TGCGCCAGCAGCCAAGGGACAGCTAGCAATCAGCCCCAGCATTTT
>TRBV7-2|TRBJ2-3|NA|NA
CASSLALDYRTLQYF
TGTGCCAGCAGCTTAGCGCTAGACTACCGAACCTTGCAGTATTTT
>TRBV12-3/TRBV12-4|TRBJ2-3|NA|NA
CASSLIALDTQYF
TGTGCCAGCAGTTTAATAGCGCTAGATACGCAGTATTTT
>TRBV5-1|TRBJ1-6|NA|NA
CASSLEGTGGRALHF
TGCGCCAGCAGCTTGGAGGGGACCGGGGGTCGAGCCCTCCACTTT
>TRBV18|TRBJ1-6|NA|NA
CASSPGLTAGNSPLHF
TGTGCCAGCTCACCAGGGCTAACGGCGGGAAATTCACCCCTCCACTTT